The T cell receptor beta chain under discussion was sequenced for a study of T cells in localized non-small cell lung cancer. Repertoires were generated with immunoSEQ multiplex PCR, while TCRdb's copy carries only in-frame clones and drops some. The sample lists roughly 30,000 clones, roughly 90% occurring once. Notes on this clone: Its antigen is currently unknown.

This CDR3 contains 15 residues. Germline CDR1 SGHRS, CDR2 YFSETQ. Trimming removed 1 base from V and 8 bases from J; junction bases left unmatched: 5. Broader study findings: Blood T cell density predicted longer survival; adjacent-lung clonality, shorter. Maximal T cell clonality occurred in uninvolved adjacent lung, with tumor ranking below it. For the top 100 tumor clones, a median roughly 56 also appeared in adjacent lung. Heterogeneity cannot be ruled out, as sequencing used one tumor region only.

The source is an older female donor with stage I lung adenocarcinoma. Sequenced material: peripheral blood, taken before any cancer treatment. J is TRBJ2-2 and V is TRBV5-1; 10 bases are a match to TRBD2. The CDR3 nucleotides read TGCGCCAGCAGCTTGAGCCTAGCGGGGGAAGGGGAGCTGTTTTTT. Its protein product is CASSLSLAGEGELFF. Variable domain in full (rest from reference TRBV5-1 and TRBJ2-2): KAGVTQTPRYLIKTRGQQVTLSCSPISGHRSVSWYQQTPGQGLQFLFEYFSETQRNKGNFPGRFSGRQFSNSRSEMNVSTLELGDSALYLCASSLSLAGEGELFFGEGSRLTVL.